This T cell receptor (beta chain) was documented in a study of T cells expressing NK-cell markers. The study, taken as a whole, reports: Evidence did not settle whether expanded NKG2C+ T cell clones targeted HCMV.

Synthesis of TCR beta cDNA relied on 5'RACE template switching carrying UMIs. From its re-call of the 5' RACE reads, TCRdb lists each CDR3 protein once, without DNA. The listing contains 250,000 or so distinct CDR3 sequences. The CDR3 consists of 12 residues. Looked up from germline, CDR1 is SGHTA and CDR2 is FQGNSA. Turning to this clonotype: The antigen is not known.

The clonotype comes from a woman between 18 and 69 years old in good health. The V call is TRBV7-2, the J call TRBJ2-4. Source material: blood T cells: a sorted CD56 or NKG2C T cell subset, CD4+ or CD8+ T cells, or bulk PBMC T cells (not recorded which). The CDR3 protein is CASSLGLNIQYF.